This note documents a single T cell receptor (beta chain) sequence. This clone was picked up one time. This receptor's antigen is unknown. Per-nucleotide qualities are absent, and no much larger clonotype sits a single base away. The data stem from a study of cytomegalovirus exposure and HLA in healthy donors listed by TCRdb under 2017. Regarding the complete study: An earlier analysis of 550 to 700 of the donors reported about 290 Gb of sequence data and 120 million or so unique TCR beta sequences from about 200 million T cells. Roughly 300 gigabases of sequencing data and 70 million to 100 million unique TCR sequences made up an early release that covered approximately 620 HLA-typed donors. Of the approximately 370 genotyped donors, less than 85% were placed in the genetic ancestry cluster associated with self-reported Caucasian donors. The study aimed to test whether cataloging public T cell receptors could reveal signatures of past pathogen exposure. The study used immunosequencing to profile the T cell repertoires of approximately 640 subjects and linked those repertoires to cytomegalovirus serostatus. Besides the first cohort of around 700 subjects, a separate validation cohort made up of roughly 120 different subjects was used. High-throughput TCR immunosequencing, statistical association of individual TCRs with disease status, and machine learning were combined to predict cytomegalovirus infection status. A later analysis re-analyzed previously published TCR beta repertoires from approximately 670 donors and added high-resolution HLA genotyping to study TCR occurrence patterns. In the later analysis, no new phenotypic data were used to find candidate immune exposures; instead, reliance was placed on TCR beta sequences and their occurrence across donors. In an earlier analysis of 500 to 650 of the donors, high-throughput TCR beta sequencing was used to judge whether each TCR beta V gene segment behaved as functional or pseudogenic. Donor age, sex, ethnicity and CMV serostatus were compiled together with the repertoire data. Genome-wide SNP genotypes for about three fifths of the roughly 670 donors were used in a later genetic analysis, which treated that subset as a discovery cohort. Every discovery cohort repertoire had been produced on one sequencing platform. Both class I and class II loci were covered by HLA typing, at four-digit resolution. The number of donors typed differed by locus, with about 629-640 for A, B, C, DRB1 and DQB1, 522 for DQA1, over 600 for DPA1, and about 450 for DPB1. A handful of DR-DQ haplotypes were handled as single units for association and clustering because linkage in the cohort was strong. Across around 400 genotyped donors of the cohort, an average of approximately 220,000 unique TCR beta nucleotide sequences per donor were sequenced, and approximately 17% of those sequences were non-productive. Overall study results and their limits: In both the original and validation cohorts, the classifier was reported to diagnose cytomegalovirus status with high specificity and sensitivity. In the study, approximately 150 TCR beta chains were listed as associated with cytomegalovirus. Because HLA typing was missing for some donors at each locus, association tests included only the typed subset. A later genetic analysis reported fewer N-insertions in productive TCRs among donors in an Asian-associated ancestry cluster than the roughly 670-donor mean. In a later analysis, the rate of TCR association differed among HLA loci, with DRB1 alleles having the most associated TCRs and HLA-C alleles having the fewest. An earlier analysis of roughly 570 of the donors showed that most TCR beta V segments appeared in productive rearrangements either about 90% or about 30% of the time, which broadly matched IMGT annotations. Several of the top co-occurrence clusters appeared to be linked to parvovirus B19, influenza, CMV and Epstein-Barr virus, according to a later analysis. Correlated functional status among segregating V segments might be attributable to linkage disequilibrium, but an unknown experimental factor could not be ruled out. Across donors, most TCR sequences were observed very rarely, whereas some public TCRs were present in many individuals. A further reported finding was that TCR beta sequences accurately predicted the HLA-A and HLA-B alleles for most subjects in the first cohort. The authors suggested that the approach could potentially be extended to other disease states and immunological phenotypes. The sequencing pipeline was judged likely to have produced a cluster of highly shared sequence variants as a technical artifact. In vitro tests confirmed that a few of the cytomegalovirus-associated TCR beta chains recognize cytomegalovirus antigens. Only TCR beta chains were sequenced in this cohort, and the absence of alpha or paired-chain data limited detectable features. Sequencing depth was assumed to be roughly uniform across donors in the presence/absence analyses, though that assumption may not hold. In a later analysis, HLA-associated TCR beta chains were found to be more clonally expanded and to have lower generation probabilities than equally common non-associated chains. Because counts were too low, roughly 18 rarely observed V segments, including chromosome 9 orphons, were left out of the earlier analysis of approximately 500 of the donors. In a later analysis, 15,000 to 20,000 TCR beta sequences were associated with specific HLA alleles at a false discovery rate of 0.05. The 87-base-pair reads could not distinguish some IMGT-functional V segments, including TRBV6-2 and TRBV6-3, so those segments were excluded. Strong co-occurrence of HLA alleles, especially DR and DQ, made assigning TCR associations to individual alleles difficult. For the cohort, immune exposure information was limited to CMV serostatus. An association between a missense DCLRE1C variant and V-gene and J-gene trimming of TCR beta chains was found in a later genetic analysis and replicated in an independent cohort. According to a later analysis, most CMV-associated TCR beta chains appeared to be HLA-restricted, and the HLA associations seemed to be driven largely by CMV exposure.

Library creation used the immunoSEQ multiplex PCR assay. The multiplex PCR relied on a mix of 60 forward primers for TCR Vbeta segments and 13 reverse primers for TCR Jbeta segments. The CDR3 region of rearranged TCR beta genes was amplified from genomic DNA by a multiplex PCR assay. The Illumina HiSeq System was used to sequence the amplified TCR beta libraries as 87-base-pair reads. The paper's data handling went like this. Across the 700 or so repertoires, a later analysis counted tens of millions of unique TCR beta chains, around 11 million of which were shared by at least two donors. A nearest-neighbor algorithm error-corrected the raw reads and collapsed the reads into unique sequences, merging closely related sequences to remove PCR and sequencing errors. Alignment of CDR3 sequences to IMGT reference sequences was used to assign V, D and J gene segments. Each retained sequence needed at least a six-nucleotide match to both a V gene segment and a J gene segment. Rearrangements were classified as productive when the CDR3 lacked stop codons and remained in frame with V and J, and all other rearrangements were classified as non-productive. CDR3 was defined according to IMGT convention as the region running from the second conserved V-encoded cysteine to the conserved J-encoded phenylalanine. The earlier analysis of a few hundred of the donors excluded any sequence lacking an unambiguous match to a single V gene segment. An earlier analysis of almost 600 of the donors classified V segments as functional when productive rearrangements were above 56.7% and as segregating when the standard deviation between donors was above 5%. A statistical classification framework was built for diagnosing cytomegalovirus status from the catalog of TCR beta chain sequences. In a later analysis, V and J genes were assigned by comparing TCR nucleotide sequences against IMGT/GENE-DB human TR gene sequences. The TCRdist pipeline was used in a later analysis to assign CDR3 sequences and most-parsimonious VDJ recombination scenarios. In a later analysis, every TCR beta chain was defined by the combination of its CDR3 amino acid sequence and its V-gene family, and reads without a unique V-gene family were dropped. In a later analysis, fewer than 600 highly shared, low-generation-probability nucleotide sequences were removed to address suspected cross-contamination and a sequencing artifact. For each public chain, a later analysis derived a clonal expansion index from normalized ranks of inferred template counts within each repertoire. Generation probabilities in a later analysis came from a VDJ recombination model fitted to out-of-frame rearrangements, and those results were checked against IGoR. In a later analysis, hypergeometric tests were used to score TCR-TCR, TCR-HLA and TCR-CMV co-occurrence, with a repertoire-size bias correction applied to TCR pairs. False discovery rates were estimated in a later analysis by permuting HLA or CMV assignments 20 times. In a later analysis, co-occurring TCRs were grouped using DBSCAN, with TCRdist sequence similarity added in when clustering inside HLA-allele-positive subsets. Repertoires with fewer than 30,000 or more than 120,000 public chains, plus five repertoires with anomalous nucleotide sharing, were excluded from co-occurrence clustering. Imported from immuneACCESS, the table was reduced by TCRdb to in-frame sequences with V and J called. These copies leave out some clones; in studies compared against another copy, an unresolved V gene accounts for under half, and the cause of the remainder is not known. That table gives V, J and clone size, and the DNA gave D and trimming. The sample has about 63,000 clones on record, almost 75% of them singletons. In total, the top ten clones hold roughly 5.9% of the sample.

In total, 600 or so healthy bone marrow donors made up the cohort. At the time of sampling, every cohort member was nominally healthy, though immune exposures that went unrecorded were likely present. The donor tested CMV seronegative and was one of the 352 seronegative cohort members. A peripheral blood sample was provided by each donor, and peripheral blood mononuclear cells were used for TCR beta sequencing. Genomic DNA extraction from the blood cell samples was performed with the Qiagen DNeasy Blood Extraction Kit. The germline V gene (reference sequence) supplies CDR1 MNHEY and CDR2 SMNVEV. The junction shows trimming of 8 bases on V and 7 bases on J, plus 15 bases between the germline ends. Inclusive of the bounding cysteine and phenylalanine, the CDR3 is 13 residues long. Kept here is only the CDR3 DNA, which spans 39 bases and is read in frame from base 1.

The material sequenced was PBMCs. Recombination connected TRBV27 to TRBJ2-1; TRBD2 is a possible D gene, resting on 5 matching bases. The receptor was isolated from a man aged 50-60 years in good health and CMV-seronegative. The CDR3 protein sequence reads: CASSLGGSNEQFF. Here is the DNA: TGTGCCAGCTCACTCGGAGGTTCTAATGAGCAGTTCTTC.